This TCR beta chain was sequenced during a study of blood T cell repertoires in COVID-19. Looked up from germline, CDR1 is KGHDR and CDR2 is SFDVKD. The CDR3 covers 16 residues. Trimming stripped 2 bases from V and 2 bases from J, with 13 bases between. The Seattle patients, enrolled during active infection, were followed longitudinally. Methods used by the authors: The authors estimated nucleated cell counts from reference gene primer amplification. Profiling relied on immunoSEQ multiplex PCR, and the TCRdb table lists in-frame clones only, not all of them. V and J calls and clone size are copied from that table; D and trimming were computed from the DNA. The sample holds roughly 260,000 clones; 75% to 95% are singletons and the top ten take under 3%.

Sequencing input: peripheral blood. This clonotype was sampled from a person under 35 with COVID-19, enrolled during active disease. V is TRBV24-1 and J is TRBJ2-3; D possibly corresponds to TRBD1 (6 bases). The CDR3 region has the DNA TGTGCCACCAGTGATTCCACAGGGATAAACACAGATACGCAGTATTTT. The encoded protein is CATSDSTGINTDTQYF.